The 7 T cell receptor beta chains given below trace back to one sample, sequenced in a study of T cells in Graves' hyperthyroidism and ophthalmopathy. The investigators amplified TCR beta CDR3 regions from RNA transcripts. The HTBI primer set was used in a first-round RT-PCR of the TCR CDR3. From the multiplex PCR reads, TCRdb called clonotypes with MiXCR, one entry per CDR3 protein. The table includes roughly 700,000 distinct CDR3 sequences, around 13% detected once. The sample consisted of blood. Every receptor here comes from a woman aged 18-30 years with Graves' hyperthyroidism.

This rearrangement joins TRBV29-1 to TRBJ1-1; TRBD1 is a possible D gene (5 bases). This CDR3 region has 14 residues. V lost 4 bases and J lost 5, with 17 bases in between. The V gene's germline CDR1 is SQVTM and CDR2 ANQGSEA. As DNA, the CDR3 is TGCAGCGTTGTCCTATTAGAGAGGGGTACTGAAGCTTTCTTT. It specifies CSVVLLERGTEAFF.

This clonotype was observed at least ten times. The chain's CDR3 is CASSFFGQGVYSNQPQHF. DNA for the CDR3: TGTGCCAGCAGTTTCTTCGGACAGGGCGTTTATAGCAATCAGCCCCAGCATTTT. The chain joins TRBV28 to TRBJ1-5; 8 bases line up with TRBD1. This CDR3 has 18 amino acids. Germline assignment: CDR1 MDHEN and CDR2 SYDVKM. V was pared by 3 bases and J by 0 bases, with 10 bases of the junction left unmatched.

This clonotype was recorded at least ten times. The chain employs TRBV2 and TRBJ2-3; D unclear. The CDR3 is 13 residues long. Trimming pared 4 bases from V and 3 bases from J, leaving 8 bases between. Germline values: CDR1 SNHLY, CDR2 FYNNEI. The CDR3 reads CASSGLNTDTQYF. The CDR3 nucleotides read TGTGCCAGCAGTGGCCTCAATACAGATACGCAGTATTTT.

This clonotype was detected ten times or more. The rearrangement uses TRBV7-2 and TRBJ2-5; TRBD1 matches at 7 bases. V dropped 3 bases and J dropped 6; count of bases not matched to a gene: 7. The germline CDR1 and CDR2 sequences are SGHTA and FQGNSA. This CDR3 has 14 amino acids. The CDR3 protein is CASSLTGFGQTQYF. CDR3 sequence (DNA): TGTGCCAGCAGCTTGACAGGGTTTGGGCAGACCCAGTACTTC. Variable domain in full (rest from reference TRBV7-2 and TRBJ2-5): GAGVSQSPSNKVTEKGKDVELRCDPISGHTALYWYRQSLGQGLEFLIYFQGNSAPDKSGLPSDRFSAERTGGSVSTLTIQRTQQEDSAVYLCASSLTGFGQTQYFGPGTRLLVL.

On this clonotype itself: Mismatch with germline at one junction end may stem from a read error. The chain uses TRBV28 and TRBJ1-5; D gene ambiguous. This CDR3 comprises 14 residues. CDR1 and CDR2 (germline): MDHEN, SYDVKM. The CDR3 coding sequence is TGTGCCTGCAGTTTATGGGTTATGGATCAGCCCCAGCATTTT. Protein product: CACSLWVMDQPQHF.

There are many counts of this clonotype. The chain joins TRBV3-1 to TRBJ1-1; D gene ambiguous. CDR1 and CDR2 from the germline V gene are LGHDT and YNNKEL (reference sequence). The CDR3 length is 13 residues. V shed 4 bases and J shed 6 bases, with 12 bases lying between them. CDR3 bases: TGTGCCAGCAGCCTCAGAGAGGGCGCTGAAGCTTTCTTT. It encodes CASSLREGAEAFF. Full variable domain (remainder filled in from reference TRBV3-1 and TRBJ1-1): DTAVSQTPKYLVTQMGNDKSIKCEQNLGHDTMYWYKQDSKKFLKIMFSYNNKELIINETVPNRFSPKSPDKAHLNLHINSLELGDSAVYFCASSLREGAEAFFGQGTRLTVV.

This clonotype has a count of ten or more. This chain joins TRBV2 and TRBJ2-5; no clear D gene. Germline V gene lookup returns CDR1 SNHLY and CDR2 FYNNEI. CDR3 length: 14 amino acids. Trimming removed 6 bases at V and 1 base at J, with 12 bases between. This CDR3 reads CASSPTSSQETQYF. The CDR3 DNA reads TGTGCCAGCAGCCCGACAAGTTCCCAAGAGACCCAGTACTTC.